Sequencing of this T cell receptor beta chain was carried out in a study of cytomegalovirus exposure and HLA in healthy donors. The study's findings and limits: A later analysis showed that HLA-associated TCR beta chains had undergone more clonal expansion than equally common others. Rarity marked most TCR sequences, yet some public TCRs occurred in many donors.

The V and J ends lost 8 bases and 7 bases respectively, with 15 bases between them. The CDR3 loop spans 14 amino acids. The V gene's germline CDR1 is LNHDA and CDR2 SQIVND (reference sequence). Use of 60 Vbeta and 13 Jbeta primers characterized the PCR. The protocol was immunoSEQ multiplex PCR, while the TCRdb copy is restricted to in-frame clones and leaves out a portion. The sample includes about 150,000 clones, 77% seen only once; the top ten take approximately 4%. A word on this clone: Its antigen is still unknown.

The clonotype was recovered from a male donor in good health and CMV-seronegative. The chain couples TRBV19 to TRBJ1-6; weak D call: TRBD1 (6 bases). The specimen sequenced was PBMCs. As DNA, the CDR3 is TGTGCCAGTGCACCTACAGGGTGGAATTCACCCCTCCACTTT. This encodes CASAPTGWNSPLHF. The whole variable domain, remainder taken from reference TRBV19 and TRBJ1-6, is DGGITQSPKYLFRKEGQNVTLSCEQNLNHDAMYWYRQDPGQGLRLIYYSQIVNDFQKGDIAEGYSVSREKKESFPLTVTSAQKNPTAFYLCASAPTGWNSPLHFGNGTRLTVT.